These 30 T cell receptor beta chains originate from one sample sequenced in a study of shared clonotypes between healthy human individuals. Selected positively for CCR7 and CD45RO-negative, naive CD8 cells excluded terminally differentiated effector memory CD45RA+ cells. TCRdb keeps only in-frame clones here, not all; method: immunoSEQ multiplex PCR. The sample has around 1,900,000 clones, roughly 95% seen once. The sample was naive CD8+ T cells from PBMCs. The receptors derive from a man between 18 and 29 years old in good health. Some clones in this sample may be carry-over from other donors' samples.

The chain employs TRBV6-1 and TRBJ2-1; D uncertain. Per the germline V gene, CDR1 is MNHNS and CDR2 is SASEGT. V lost 6 bases, J lost 5 bases, and 11 bases lay in between. The CDR3 runs to 13 residues. CDR3 nucleotides: TGTGCCAGCAGGAATAATCATGACAATGAGCAGTTCTTC. Translation gives CASRNNHDNEQFF.

J is TRBJ2-3 and V is TRBV27, with 11 bases that match TRBD2. This CDR3 spans 17 amino acids. Germline lookup yields CDR1 MNHEY and CDR2 SMNVEV (reference sequence). The junction had 7 bases not matched to a gene; V was cut back by 3 bases and J by 2 bases. Here the CDR3 DNA reads TGTGCCAGCAGTTTGCCCGGGACTAGCGGACACACAGATACGCAGTATTTT. Translated, it gives CASSLPGTSGHTDTQYF.

V usage is TRBV9 and J usage is TRBJ2-3; a weak D match, TRBD2 (5 bases). CDR3 length: 15 residues. Per the germline V gene, CDR1 is SGDLS and CDR2 is YYNGEE. Trimming took 2 bases from V and 0 from J, leaving 10 bases between them. The CDR3 spells CASSVYGESTDTQYF. The CDR3 region has the DNA TGTGCCAGCAGCGTCTACGGGGAAAGCACAGATACGCAGTATTTT.

J is TRBJ2-7 and V is TRBV19; a weak D match, TRBD1 (5 bases). The CDR3 runs 15 residues. Trimming took off 5 bases at V and 3 bases at J, with 17 bases between the two ends. Germline V gene lookup returns CDR1 LNHDA and CDR2 SQIVND (reference sequence). The CDR3 loop is CASSEGEVQVYEQYF. The CDR3 DNA sequence: TGTGCCAGTAGTGAAGGGGAAGTCCAGGTCTACGAGCAGTACTTC.

In its sample, this clone was seen once. The chain uses TRBV10-3 and TRBJ2-3; TRBD2 aligns across 12 bases. The V and J ends lost 3 bases and 5 bases, in that order; junction bases with no gene match: 3. This CDR3 spans 15 amino acids. CDR1 ENHRY and CDR2 SYGVKD come from the germline V gene. CDR3 DNA sequence: TGTGCCATCAGTGACCTAGCGGGAGGGGTAGATACGCAGTATTTT. Its protein product is CAISDLAGGVDTQYF.

This clone was seen just once. The rearrangement uses TRBV6-1 and TRBJ2-7; the D gene could be TRBD1 or TRBD2 (5 bases each). The CDR3 covers 14 residues. V dropped 4 bases and J dropped 5 bases, with 15 bases sitting between them. The germline CDR1 and CDR2 sequences are MNHNS and SASEGT. DNA of the CDR3: TGTGCCAGCAGTGTCTACGGGGCGCTCAACGAGCAGTACTTC. This codes for CASSVYGALNEQYF.

For this clone: Other DNA variants within this sample encode the same CDR3. The chain joins TRBV6-5 to TRBJ2-7, with D possibly matching TRBD2 (5 bases). The CDR3 covers 12 residues. V lost 6 bases and J lost 2, with 8 bases in between. The germline gives CDR1 MNHEY, CDR2 SVGAGI. This CDR3 is CASSPGAYEQYF. The CDR3 bases are TGTGCCAGCAGCCCCGGGGCCTACGAGCAGTACTTC.

V gene TRBV5-8 combines with J gene TRBJ1-1; 9 nucleotides match TRBD1. CDR1 is SGHTS and CDR2 is YDEGEE in the germline V gene. V trimming: 4 bases; J trimming: 0 bases; junction bases outside the gene matches: 10. The CDR3 loop spans 17 amino acids. The CDR3 region is CASSPAGTGKMNTEAFF. The CDR3 DNA reads TGTGCCAGCAGCCCAGCCGGGACAGGGAAGATGAACACTGAAGCTTTCTTT.

This sequence joins TRBV10-3 and TRBJ2-7; 8 bases line up with TRBD1. Germline V gene data show CDR1 as ENHRY and CDR2 as SYGVKD. V dropped 11 bases and J dropped 6; count of bases not matched to a gene: 9. The CDR3 totals 12 residues. The CDR3 DNA reads as TGTGCCGTCACTCCAGGGGGCGGCGAGCAGTACTTC. Translated, it gives CAVTPGGGEQYF.

In its sample, this clone was seen once. The chain joins TRBV9 to TRBJ1-3; possible D gene TRBD1, 5 bases. Germline V gene data show CDR1 as SGDLS and CDR2 as YYNGEE. Trimming took off 0 bases at V and 3 bases at J, with 19 bases between the two ends. This CDR3 contains 18 residues. The DNA of the CDR3 is TGTGCCAGCAGCGTAGCCCCACAGGAAGCCGAAGGTGGAAACACCATATATTTT. Protein: CASSVAPQEAEGGNTIYF.

The V call is TRBV10-3, the J call TRBJ2-7; unclear D gene. This CDR3 comprises 14 residues. Germline CDR1 and CDR2: ENHRY and SYGVKD. V was cut by 5 bases and J by 2 bases, with 13 bases left in between. The CDR3 DNA sequence: TGTGCCATCAGTACCCCCTTGGGCCCCTACGAGCAGTACTTC. Its protein product is CAISTPLGPYEQYF.

This clone was seen only a few times. The rearrangement links TRBV18 to TRBJ1-1, with D possibly matching TRBD1 (5 bases). This CDR3 is 13 amino acids long. Trimming stripped 0 bases from V and 9 bases from J, with 11 bases between. Germline V lookup: CDR1 KGHSH, CDR2 LQKENI. In DNA, the CDR3 is TGTGCCAGCTCACCACCGGACACGGGAAAAGCTTTCTTT. Translated: CASSPPDTGKAFF.

The chain couples TRBV5-6 to TRBJ1-1; TRBD1 is a possible D gene (5 bases). CDR3 length: 13 amino acids. The V end was cut by 4 bases, the J end by 8 bases, with 15 bases between. The germline CDR1 and CDR2 sequences are SGHDT and YYEEEE. The chain's CDR3 is CASSIRQNQEAFF. The DNA for the CDR3 is TGTGCCAGCAGCATTCGACAGAACCAGGAAGCTTTCTTT.

This clone was counted a single time. The sample holds other DNA sequences that translate to the same CDR3. The chain carries TRBV15 and TRBJ2-7, with 8 bases matching TRBD2. With V trimmed by 1 base and J by 4 bases, 3 bases remained unmatched. Germline CDR1 reads LNHNV; CDR2 reads YYDKDF (reference sequence). This CDR3 is built from 14 residues. The CDR3 loop reads CATSRGAGEYEQYF. The CDR3 nucleotides read TGTGCCACCAGCAGAGGAGCGGGAGAGTACGAGCAGTACTTC. Based on the CDR3 plus reference TRBV15 and TRBJ2-7, the full variable domain is DAMVIQNPRYQVTQFGKPVTLSCSQTLNHNVMYWYQQKSSQAPKLLFHYYDKDFNNEADTPDNFQSRRPNTSFCFLDIRSPGLGDTAMYLCATSRGAGEYEQYFGPGTRLTVT.

V and J are TRBV29-1 and TRBJ2-7; 10 bases are shared with TRBD2. The CDR3 has 15 residues. The V and J ends lost 1 base and 6 bases, in that order; junction bases with no gene match: 9. Germline loops: CDR1 SQVTM, CDR2 ANQGSEA. CDR3: CSVEATLAGEREQYF. CDR3 bases: TGCAGCGTTGAAGCCACTCTAGCGGGAGAGCGCGAGCAGTACTTC.

This rearrangement joins TRBV5-1 to TRBJ2-1; 7 bases agree with TRBD1. The CDR3 spans 17 residues. Germline CDR1 is SGHRS and CDR2 is YFSETQ. J was trimmed by 7 bases and V by 0 bases; bases with no gene match: 13. This CDR3 is CASSLAPTGMAANEQFF. Here the CDR3 DNA reads TGCGCCAGCAGCTTGGCCCCGACAGGGATGGCTGCAAATGAGCAGTTCTTC.

The chain combines TRBV30 with TRBJ2-7; a weak D match, TRBD1 (6 bases). Germline CDR1 and CDR2: GTSNPN and SVGIG (reference sequence). The CDR3 has 12 amino acids. The V end was cut by 3 bases, the J end by 2 bases, with 8 bases between. Here the CDR3 DNA reads TGTGCCTGGAGGGACAGAACCTACGAGCAGTACTTC. Translated: CAWRDRTYEQYF.

V usage is TRBV9 and J usage is TRBJ2-3, with 12 bases identical to TRBD2. This CDR3 spans 18 amino acids. Germline values: CDR1 SGDLS, CDR2 YYNGEE. The V gene end was trimmed by 0 bases and the J gene end by 5 bases; junction bases not matched to a gene: 10. The DNA for the CDR3 is TGTGCCAGCAGCGTAGCTCGGACTAGCGGGGCCAGGGGAGATACGCAGTATTTT. It translates to CASSVARTSGARGDTQYF.

The chain links TRBV4-3 to TRBJ1-3; D is undetermined. CDR1 and CDR2 from the germline V gene are LGHNA and YSLEER. Trimming removed 3 bases from V and 0 bases from J, with 9 bases in between. The CDR3 covers 15 residues. The CDR3 DNA reads as TGCGCCAGCAGCCATGACCGGATCTCTGGAAACACCATATATTTT. The encoded protein is CASSHDRISGNTIYF.

This rearrangement joins TRBV29-1 to TRBJ2-6; possibly TRBD2 for D (6 bases). Trimming took 0 bases from V and 1 from J, leaving 13 bases between them. This CDR3 contains 17 residues. Germline V gene lookup returns CDR1 SQVTM and CDR2 ANQGSEA. The CDR3 here is CSVEDLRRESGANVLTF. CDR3 coding DNA: TGCAGCGTTGAAGATCTTAGGAGGGAGTCTGGGGCCAACGTCCTGACTTTC.

This chain connects TRBV4-3 to TRBJ2-3; TRBD2 matches 9 bases. The CDR3 runs to 16 residues. The ends lost 3 bases at V and 4 bases at J; junction bases unmatched: 8. Looked up from germline, CDR1 is LGHNA and CDR2 is YSLEER. The CDR3, as DNA: TGCGCCAGCAGCCAGGGCCCTAGCGGGAAGTCAGATACGCAGTATTTT. Translation: CASSQGPSGKSDTQYF.

Remarks on this clone: The sample has other DNA sequences that encode this CDR3 too. The chain employs TRBV4-1 and TRBJ1-5; unclear D gene. This CDR3 comprises 13 residues. Germline CDR1 MGHRA, CDR2 YSYEKL. V lost 0 bases and J 8 bases, leaving 8 bases between the germline ends. The CDR3 loop is CASSQDTEEPQHF. CDR3 coding DNA: TGCGCCAGCAGCCAAGATACAGAAGAGCCCCAGCATTTT.

J is TRBJ2-3 and V is TRBV27; possibly TRBD2 for D (6 bases). Germline CDR1 and CDR2: MNHEY and SMNVEV (reference sequence). CDR3 length: 15 residues. V was trimmed by 3 bases and J by 5 bases, leaving 15 bases between them. The DNA for the CDR3 is TGTGCCAGCAGTTTGGCGGGACCACGCGGAGATACGCAGTATTTT. It encodes CASSLAGPRGDTQYF.

This chain uses TRBV27 with TRBJ2-1; a weak D match, TRBD1 (6 bases). This CDR3 contains 14 residues. Germline loops: CDR1 MNHEY, CDR2 SMNVEV (reference sequence). V was trimmed by 4 bases and J by 6 bases, leaving 13 bases between them. CDR3 sequence reads: CASSYRVPGNEQFF. The CDR3 DNA is TGTGCCAGCAGTTACAGGGTCCCGGGCAATGAGCAGTTCTTC.

This clone was detected only once. The chain employs TRBV4-1 and TRBJ2-1; tentatively, D is TRBD2 (6 bases). CDR3 length equals 11 residues. Trimming cost V 4 bases and J 8 bases, with 6 bases left between them. Germline loops: CDR1 MGHRA, CDR2 YSYEKL. CDR3 amino acids: CASSRGDEQFF. The CDR3 coding sequence is TGCGCCAGCAGCCGGGGGGATGAGCAGTTCTTC.

As concerns this clone: The sample contains more than one DNA sequence encoding this CDR3. The chain uses TRBV29-1 and TRBJ2-7, with D hard to call. This CDR3 comprises 11 residues. The V and J ends lost 7 bases and 3 bases respectively, with 10 bases between them. The germline V gene has CDR1 SQVTM and CDR2 ANQGSEA. The chain's CDR3 is CSARGLYEQYF. In DNA form, the CDR3 reads TGCAGCGCCCGCGGCCTCTACGAGCAGTACTTC.

The CDR3 is CASSFARVYEQYF. For the CDR3, the DNA is TGTGCCAGCAGTTTTGCTAGGGTCTACGAGCAGTACTTC. The chain has TRBV27 and TRBJ2-7; D gene ambiguous. CDR1 and CDR2 from the germline V gene are MNHEY and SMNVEV (reference sequence). Trimming took off 3 bases at V and 3 bases at J, with 9 bases between the two ends. The CDR3 is made up of 13 amino acids.

The chain recombines TRBV11-2 with TRBJ2-7, with 12 bases lining up with TRBD2. V shed 1 base, J shed 5 bases, and the junction held 9 bases outside the gene matches. Germline-derived CDR1 and CDR2 are SGHAT and FQNNGV. The CDR3 totals 17 residues. The CDR3 loop is CASSLAHPRLAGDEQYF. The CDR3, as DNA: TGTGCCAGCAGCTTAGCCCACCCGAGACTAGCGGGAGACGAGCAGTACTTC. Full variable domain (outside the CDR3, taken from reference TRBV11-2 and TRBJ2-7): EAGVAQSPRYKIIEKRQSVAFWCNPISGHATLYWYQQILGQGPKLLIQFQNNGVVDDSQLPKDRFSAERLKGVDSTLKIQPAKLEDSAVYLCASSLAHPRLAGDEQYFGPGTRLTVT.

This clone appeared a single time. Other nucleotide sequences from this sample produce the same CDR3. This chain links TRBV27 with TRBJ2-7; 12 bases map to TRBD2. The V segment lost 6 bases and the J segment 3 bases; nucleotides outside the gene matches: 3. Germline assignment: CDR1 MNHEY and CDR2 SMNVEV (reference sequence). The CDR3 has 14 amino acids. CDR3 amino acids: CASSPTSGSYEQYF. The CDR3 DNA sequence: TGTGCCAGCAGCCCGACTAGCGGGAGCTACGAGCAGTACTTC.

The gene calls are TRBV6-5 and TRBJ2-5, with 7 nucleotides matching TRBD2. Germline CDR1 is MNHEY and CDR2 is SVGAGI. Trimming took 3 bases from V and 5 from J; bases not matched to a gene: 6. This CDR3 has 14 amino acids. CDR3 loop: CASSYLPGGETQYF. In DNA form, the CDR3 reads TGTGCCAGCAGTTATTTGCCCGGGGGGGAGACCCAGTACTTC.